Below are 18 T cell receptor beta chains sequenced from a single sample in a study of blood T cell repertoires in COVID-19. Produced via immunoSEQ multiplex PCR; TCRdb's table is partial and in-frame only. The sample yields some 270,000 clones, approximately 86% seen once. Sequenced: peripheral blood. These receptors were taken from a man aged 35 to 55 with active or convalescent COVID-19.

As to this clone: The same CDR3 arises from other DNA sequences in this sample as well. This rearrangement joins TRBV2 to TRBJ1-5; D is unclear. The CDR3 contains 14 residues. CDR1 SNHLY and CDR2 FYNNEI come from the germline V gene. The V end was cut by 7 bases, the J end by 1 base, with 11 bases between. The CDR3 nucleotides are TGTGCCAGCACCGAGGGCGGAAGCAATCAGCCCCAGCATTTT. This codes for CASTEGGSNQPQHF.

The chain employs TRBV2 and TRBJ1-6; TRBD1 agrees at 9 bases. CDR1 is SNHLY and CDR2 is FYNNEI in the germline V gene. V trimming: 3 bases; J trimming: 5 bases; junction bases outside the gene matches: 5. The CDR3 has 16 residues. DNA of the CDR3: TGTGCCAGCAGTGAGGGGTGGACAGGGGATAATTCACCCCTCCACTTT. Translating gives CASSEGWTGDNSPLHF.

This clone appeared a few times. The chain employs TRBV20-1 and TRBJ2-1; 7 bases align to TRBD1. Germline V CDR1 and CDR2: DFQATT, SNEGSKA (reference sequence). V lost 6 bases and J lost 8; bases outside the gene matches: 4. CDR3 size: 11 residues. This CDR3 is CSAGTAYEQFF. CDR3 sequence (DNA): TGCAGTGCCGGGACAGCTTATGAGCAGTTCTTC.

This chain links TRBV6-5 with TRBJ2-7, with 9 positions matching TRBD1. The CDR3 is 15 amino acids. Trimming took 2 bases from V and 4 from J; bases not matched to a gene: 6. In germline, CDR1 is MNHEY, CDR2 SVGAGI. The DNA of the CDR3 is TGTGCCAGCAGTTACCCCGGACAGGGGATATACGAGCAGTACTTC. It codes for CASSYPGQGIYEQYF.

The chain couples TRBV4-1 to TRBJ2-2, with D possibly matching TRBD1 (7 bases). From germline, CDR1 is MGHRA and CDR2 YSYEKL. Trimming stripped 1 base from V and 5 bases from J, with 14 bases between. The CDR3 is 16 residues long. DNA for the CDR3: TGCGCCAGCAGCCAAGGAGCAGGGGGGAGGACCGGGGAGCTGTTTTTT. This translates into CASSQGAGGRTGELFF.

The rearrangement links TRBV12-2 to TRBJ1-2; the D call of TRBD1 is as the table states it, not checked on the DNA. TRBV12-2 is a documented pseudogene. The CDR3 sequence is 17 residues long. The CDR3 here is CASRSPGQPIRLYGYTF. The CDR3 DNA follows: TGTGCAAGTCGCTCTCCGGGACAGCCGATTAGACTCTATGGCTACACCTTC.

V is TRBV24-1 and J is TRBJ2-3; D unresolved. Trimming removed 6 bases at V and 7 bases at J, with 22 bases between. Germline lookup yields CDR1 KGHDR and CDR2 SFDVKD. CDR3 size: 16 residues. CDR3 region: CATSPHSYAEAYTQYF. In DNA, the CDR3 is TGTGCCACCAGTCCACATAGCTACGCAGAGGCGTATACGCAGTATTTT.

V usage is TRBV7-3 and J usage is TRBJ1-1; D call uncertain. From germline, CDR1 is SGHTA and CDR2 FQGTGA. The CDR3 is made up of 15 amino acids. The germline V and J ends were trimmed by 4 bases and 1 base, with 13 bases remaining between them. CDR3 nucleotides: TGTGCCAGCAGCTCCTCGGGAGCAGGGAACACTGAAGCTTTCTTT. Protein sequence: CASSSSGAGNTEAFF.

This chain links TRBV3-1 (or the pseudogene TRBV3-2) with TRBJ2-1; D is perhaps TRBD2 (5 bases). Trimming shortened V by 0 bases and J by 4 bases, and 13 bases separated the two germline ends. The CDR3 has 16 amino acids. Germline CDR1 reads LGHDT; CDR2 reads YNNKEL (reference sequence). The CDR3 protein is CASSQDRTPGYNEQFF. DNA of the CDR3: TGTGCCAGCAGCCAAGATCGGACCCCGGGATACAATGAGCAGTTCTTC.

The V gene is TRBV19, the J gene TRBJ2-6, with a weak D call TRBD1 (7 bases). Trimming stripped 3 bases from V and 1 base from J, with 16 bases between. This CDR3 is built from 18 residues. Germline-derived CDR1 and CDR2 are LNHDA and SQIVND (reference sequence). The CDR3 bases are TGTGCCAGTAGTATGGAGGGGGCGCTTTCATCTGGGGCCAACGTCCTGACTTTC. Encoded protein: CASSMEGALSSGANVLTF.

CDR3 nucleotide sequence: TGTGCCAGCCAGTTAAATACGGGAGAGACCCAGTACTTC. Translated, it gives CASQLNTGETQYF. The chain is built from TRBV6-5 and TRBJ2-5; D is undetermined. Trimming cost V 8 bases and J 4 bases, with 14 bases left between them. The CDR3 covers 13 residues. Germline assignment: CDR1 MNHEY and CDR2 SVGAGI.

The CDR3 spells CASSVGYGYYEQYF. The CDR3 coding sequence is TGTGCCAGCAGCGTAGGGTACGGTTACTACGAGCAGTACTTC. The chain employs TRBV9 and TRBJ2-7; D unresolved. CDR1 and CDR2 (germline): SGDLS, YYNGEE. The CDR3 is made up of 14 amino acids. The V and J ends lost 0 bases and 3 bases respectively, with 10 bases between them.

This rearrangement joins TRBV13 to TRBJ1-3; no definite D call. The CDR3 covers 12 residues. V was trimmed by 5 bases and J by 3 bases, leaving 5 bases between them. Per germline, CDR1 PRHDT and CDR2 FYEKMQ (reference sequence). CDR3 in amino acids: CASSILGNTIYF. In DNA form, the CDR3 reads TGTGCCAGCAGCATTCTTGGAAACACCATATATTTT.

This chain links TRBV7-3 with TRBJ2-1; maybe TRBD1 (6 bases). The CDR3 consists of 15 residues. Germline CDR1 is SGHTA and CDR2 is FQGTGA. Between the trimmed V and J ends, which lost 1 base and 6 bases, there was a span of 13 bases. CDR3 region: CASSLRAGDGNEQFF. The DNA for the CDR3 is TGTGCCAGCAGCTTAAGGGCAGGGGACGGCAATGAGCAGTTCTTC.

The CDR3, as DNA: TGTGCCAGCAGTTACGATGTCAGGATAGAGACCCAGTACTTC. The encoded protein is CASSYDVRIETQYF. The gene calls are TRBV6-5 and TRBJ2-5; unclear D gene. V was cut by 2 bases and J by 4 bases, with 11 bases left in between. CDR3 length: 14 amino acids. Germline V gene sequence: CDR1 MNHEY, CDR2 SVGAGI.

This sequence joins TRBV5-6 and TRBJ1-2, with TRBD1 matching over 8 bases. The CDR3 covers 13 residues. Unmatched junction bases numbered 2, after V lost 4 bases and J lost 3 bases. Per the germline V gene, CDR1 is SGHDT and CDR2 is YYEEEE. CDR3 region: CASSLDRDYGYTF. CDR3 nucleotides: TGTGCCAGCAGCCTGGACAGGGACTATGGCTACACCTTC.

The chain has TRBV10-3 and TRBJ2-2; 8 positions match TRBD1. V shed 10 bases, J shed 3 bases, and the junction held 19 bases outside the gene matches. CDR3 length: 18 residues. Germline V gene sequence: CDR1 ENHRY, CDR2 SYGVKD. CDR3 in amino acids: CATRGQAGGVMDTGELFF. The CDR3, as DNA: TGTGCCACCCGTGGGCAGGCAGGGGGCGTAATGGACACCGGGGAGCTGTTTTTT.

This chain joins TRBV6-4 and TRBJ1-1, with TRBD1 identical over 11 bases. Germline CDR1 is MRHNA and CDR2 is SNTAGT. Losses at the gene ends were 2 bases for V and 4 bases for J; bases not matched to a gene: 0. The CDR3 covers 14 residues. In DNA form, the CDR3 reads TGTGCCAGCAGTGACGGGACAGGGGGCACTGAAGCTTTCTTT. Translating it yields CASSDGTGGTEAFF.